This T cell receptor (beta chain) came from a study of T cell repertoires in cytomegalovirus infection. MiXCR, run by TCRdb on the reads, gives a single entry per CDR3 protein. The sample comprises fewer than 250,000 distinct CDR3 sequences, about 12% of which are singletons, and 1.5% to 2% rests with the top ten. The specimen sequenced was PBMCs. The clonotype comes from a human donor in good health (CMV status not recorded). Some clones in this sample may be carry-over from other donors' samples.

This chain's CDR3 is CASSIEEAKNIQYF. DNA for the CDR3: TGTGCCAGTAGTATAGAGGAAGCCAAAAACATTCAGTACTTC. V is TRBV19 and J is TRBJ2-4; unclear D gene. V was cut by 0 bases and J by 0 bases, with 3 bases left in between. The length of the CDR3 is 14 residues. The germline V gene has CDR1 LNHDA and CDR2 SQIVND (reference sequence). Variable domain in full (rest from reference TRBV19 and TRBJ2-4): DGGITQSPKYLFRKEGQNVTLSCEQNLNHDAMYWYRQDPGQGLRLIYYSQIVNDFQKGDIAEGYSVSREKKESFPLTVTSAQKNPTAFYLCASSIEEAKNIQYFGAGTRLSVL.